This T cell receptor (beta chain) emerged from a study of neurological immune-mediated disorders. Study observations and caveats: There were no CDR3 amino acid sequences shared by expanded clones across subjects, a result suggesting private repertoires in all groups. No link was found between any clinical or MRI feature and the multiple sclerosis repertoire cluster. TCR clonal expansion peaked in HTLV-1-associated myelopathy patients and was lowest in multiple sclerosis patients.

The cDNA came from 5'RACE with 10-nucleotide random UMIs. A single record per CDR3 protein comes from TCRdb applying MiXCR to the 5' RACE reads. The sample records 70,000 or so distinct CDR3 sequences, 2.5% to 4% being singletons. The CDR3 is 16 residues long. With V trimmed by 3 bases and J by 3 bases, 6 bases remained unmatched. Germline V gene sequence: CDR1 ENHRY, CDR2 SYGVKD. In this sample, this clonotype turned up many times. Antigen specificity is unknown. The chain combines TRBV10-3 with TRBJ2-2; 8 bases fit TRBD2. This TCR came from a woman in her forties or fifties with multiple sclerosis. Sequenced sample: PBMCs. The CDR3 nucleotides read TGTGCCATCAGTGACGGGAGGGGGGGCGACACCGGGGAGCTGTTTTTT. It codes for CAISDGRGGDTGELFF.